The sequence of this TCR beta chain was determined in a study of blood T cell repertoires in COVID-19. The CDR3 consists of 15 residues. The germline V gene encodes CDR1 MNHEY and CDR2 SVGEGT. V lost 4 bases and J lost 0, with 7 bases in between. Repertoires were generated with immunoSEQ multiplex PCR, while TCRdb's copy carries only in-frame clones and drops some. The sample comprises 50,000 to 70,000 clones, around 90% of which are singletons, and around 4.8% rests with the top ten. This TCR was recovered from a man aged 55 to 69 with acute or convalescent COVID-19. The chain joins TRBV6-2 or TRBV6-3 to TRBJ2-6; D is unresolved. Sequenced: peripheral blood. The CDR3 region has the DNA TGTGCCAGCAGTTCGGTGTACTCTGGGGCCAACGTCCTGACTTTC. Protein: CASSSVYSGANVLTF.